One and the same sample provided the 30 T cell receptor beta chains below, sequenced in a study of human T cells and chemical hapten exposure. Specified time point: patch test 1, 2 weeks after DPC sensitization. Treatment indicated: therapeutic diphenylcyclopropenone sensitization with weekly scalp DPC. In TCRdb, the RACE reads were re-called with MiXCR into one record per CDR3 protein. Of about 100,000 distinct CDR3 sequences detected, 10% appear once; the ten largest clones hold less than 2.5%. Sequenced here: whole blood, sampled in connection with sensitization to the hapten diphenylcyclopropenone (DPC). The receptors were gathered from a man aged 35 to 55 with alopecia areata. Some clones in this sample may be carry-over from other donors' samples.

The CDR3 DNA reads TGTGCCAGCAGCCACTCTACAGGGCTGAACACTGAAGCTTTCTTT. Translated: CASSHSTGLNTEAFF. The rearrangement links TRBV14 to TRBJ1-1, with D perhaps TRBD1 (6 bases). This CDR3 comprises 15 residues. Trimming stripped 3 bases from V and 0 bases from J, with 11 bases between. Germline assignment: CDR1 SGHDN and CDR2 FVKESK.

This rearrangement joins TRBV12-3 or TRBV12-4 to TRBJ2-2; D remains unclear. The CDR3 is 13 amino acids. Deletions cut 7 bases from V and 5 bases from J, with 11 bases between. CDR3 DNA sequence: TGTGCCAGCACCCTCTGGGGTACCGGGGAGCTGTTTTTT. It encodes CASTLWGTGELFF.

In its sample, this clonotype was seen a few times. The chain uses TRBV20-1 and TRBJ2-5; 10 bases line up with TRBD2. The germline gives CDR1 DFQATT, CDR2 SNEGSKA (reference sequence). The CDR3 loop spans 15 amino acids. Trimming removed 4 bases from V and 2 bases from J; junction bases left unmatched: 7. The CDR3 coding sequence is TGCAGTGCTACCCCCCCTAGCGGGAGACAAGAGACCCAGTACTTC. This gives the protein CSATPPSGRQETQYF.

J is TRBJ2-3 and V is TRBV7-8, with 13 bases identical to TRBD2. The V segment lost 3 bases and the J segment 8 bases; nucleotides outside the gene matches: 8. Germline V gene lookup returns CDR1 SGHVS and CDR2 FQNEAQ. The CDR3 runs to 16 residues. Here the CDR3 reads CASSFPGLAGSGTQYF. The CDR3 DNA is TGTGCCAGCAGCTTCCCGGGACTAGCGGGGTCGGGTACGCAGTATTTT.

This chain uses TRBV2 with TRBJ2-1; the match to TRBD2 covers 10 bases. V lost 6 bases and J lost 9; bases outside the gene matches: 14. CDR1 is SNHLY, CDR2 FYNNEI, per germline. CDR3 size: 16 residues. DNA for the CDR3: TGTGCCAGCAGCGAACGCGTGAGCGGGAGGGAGGGTGAGCAGTTCTTC. Protein sequence: CASSERVSGREGEQFF.

This clonotype was detected many times. The V gene is TRBV12-3 or TRBV12-4, the J gene TRBJ1-5, with a weak D call TRBD1 (6 bases). This CDR3 has 14 residues. The V end lost 7 bases, the J end lost 3 bases, and 13 bases lay between the germline ends. CDR3 nucleotide sequence: TGTGCCAGCAAAAGTCAGGGGAACAATCAGCCCCAGCATTTT. The encoded protein is CASKSQGNNQPQHF.

This clonotype came up once. One base away lies a much larger clone, so this may be a sequencing read error. The genes are TRBV6-5 and TRBJ1-2, with D perhaps TRBD1 (5 bases). Germline loops: CDR1 MNHEY, CDR2 SVGAGI. The CDR3 runs to 15 residues. CDR3 in DNA: TGTGCCAGCAGATACTCGTCACAGGCTAACTATGGCTACACCTTC. The encoded protein is CASRYSSQANYGYTF.

This clonotype turned up a few times. The chain links TRBV9 to TRBJ2-3; 7 positions match TRBD1. V dropped 3 bases and J dropped 2; count of bases not matched to a gene: 6. The CDR3 has 15 residues. The germline CDR1 and CDR2 sequences are SGDLS and YYNGEE. The CDR3 DNA follows: TGTGCCAGCAGCGAGTGGGACAGAGCCACAGATACGCAGTATTTT. The encoded protein is CASSEWDRATDTQYF. Filled out from reference TRBV9 and TRBJ2-3, the complete variable domain reads DSGVTQTPKHLITATGQRVTLRCSPRSGDLSVYWYQQSLDQGLQFLIQYYNGEERAKGNILERFSAQQFPDLHSELNLSSLELGDSALYFCASSEWDRATDTQYFGPGTRLTVL.

Ten or more counts support this clonotype. The V and J genes are TRBV29-1 and TRBJ1-2; no clear D gene. The V end was cut by 8 bases, the J end by 1 base, with 17 bases between. Germline assignment: CDR1 SQVTM and CDR2 ANQGSEA. CDR3 size: 14 residues. Here the CDR3 DNA reads TGCAGCACTGAGGAGAGAGACCTTAACTATGGCTACACCTTC. This codes for CSTEERDLNYGYTF.

This clonotype appeared a few times. The rearrangement joins TRBV20-1 to TRBJ2-6; D gene ambiguous. V lost 3 bases and J lost 2, with 8 bases in between. The germline V gene has CDR1 DFQATT and CDR2 SNEGSKA (reference sequence). The CDR3 covers 14 residues. CDR3 nucleotide sequence: TGCAGTGCTAGGACCGAAACTGGGGCCAACGTCCTGACTTTC. Its protein product is CSARTETGANVLTF.

A few counts support this clonotype. The DNA of the CDR3 is TGTGCCAGCAGTTTGAGGGACAGGCCAGATACGCAGTATTTT. This translates into CASSLRDRPDTQYF. The J gene is TRBJ2-3, the V gene TRBV12-3 or TRBV12-4; TRBD1 agrees at 8 bases. CDR3 size: 14 residues. J gave up 4 bases and V 3 bases, and 3 bases lay outside the gene matches.

This clonotype was counted at least ten times. The chain uses TRBV21-1 and TRBJ2-3; the DNA was not used to check the table's D call, TRBD2. TRBV21-1 is labeled a pseudogene. There are 16 residues in the CDR3. The CDR3 loop reads CASSIRRPLELEPQYF. CDR3 nucleotides: TGTGCCAGCAGCATCCGCCGTCCACTAGAATTAGAGCCCCAGTATTTT.

This clonotype was observed a handful of times. The V call is TRBV7-2, the J call TRBJ1-5; D remains unclear. With 3 bases removed from V and 2 bases from J, the gap between germline ends came to 11 bases. Germline V CDR1 and CDR2: SGHTA, FQGNSA. This CDR3 is built from 15 residues. CDR3 loop: CASSFFLSGNQPQHF. CDR3 DNA sequence: TGTGCCAGCAGCTTTTTTCTCTCGGGCAATCAGCCCCAGCATTTT.

The table lists this clonotype with a few counts. CDR3 coding DNA: TGTGCCAGCAGTGGTCCGGGACAGGGGGTTAGGGAAGCTTTCTTT. This gives the protein CASSGPGQGVREAFF. The chain combines TRBV27 with TRBJ1-1; TRBD1 matches 11 bases. Germline trimming cut 5 bases from V and 8 bases from J; bases unmatched to any gene: 10. CDR3 length: 15 amino acids. Germline CDR1 is MNHEY and CDR2 is SMNVEV (reference sequence).

This clonotype came up many times. This chain links TRBV29-1 with TRBJ2-7, with D uncertain. V shed 7 bases and J shed 0 bases, with 13 bases lying between them. The V gene's germline CDR1 is SQVTM and CDR2 ANQGSEA. The CDR3 runs 13 residues. CDR3 sequence: CSATNSNSYEQYV. As DNA, the CDR3 is TGCAGCGCAACGAACAGTAACTCCTACGAGCAGTACGTC.

The V gene is TRBV5-1, the J gene TRBJ2-7, with TRBD2 matching 10 bases. The CDR3 runs 16 residues. J was trimmed by 0 bases and V by 1 base; bases with no gene match: 4. Per the germline V gene, CDR1 is SGHRS and CDR2 is YFSETQ. CDR3 sequence: CASSLWSSGSSYEQYF. CDR3 sequence (DNA): TGCGCCAGCAGCTTGTGGTCTAGCGGGAGCTCCTACGAGCAGTACTTC.

This clonotype has a handful of counts. The chain recombines TRBV6-5 with TRBJ2-3; 9 nucleotides align to TRBD1. CDR3 size: 15 residues. The germline V gene has CDR1 MNHEY and CDR2 SVGAGI. V trimming: 2 bases; J trimming: 2 bases; junction bases outside the gene matches: 2. This chain's CDR3 is CASSYGTGITDTQYF. The CDR3 DNA follows: TGTGCCAGCAGTTACGGGACAGGGATCACAGATACGCAGTATTTT.

This clonotype turned up a few times. The rearrangement uses TRBV6-2 or TRBV6-3 and TRBJ2-5; 10 positions agree with TRBD2. This CDR3 comprises 17 residues. The J segment lost 3 bases and the V segment lost 0 bases, leaving 7 bases of the junction unmatched. Germline CDR1 reads MNHEY; CDR2 reads SVGEGT. CDR3 amino acids: CASSYSPGLAVKETQYF. CDR3 DNA: TGTGCCAGCAGTTACTCGCCCGGACTAGCGGTAAAAGAGACCCAGTACTTC.

This clonotype has a handful of counts. This rearrangement joins TRBV28 to TRBJ2-5, with a weak D call TRBD1 (6 bases). Deletions cut 3 bases from V and 3 bases from J, with 20 bases between. Germline CDR1 and CDR2: MDHEN and SYDVKM. The CDR3 is made up of 17 amino acids. The DNA for the CDR3 is TGTGCCAGCAGTTTTATGATCGGTCGGACAGAGAAAGAGACCCAGTACTTC. Protein: CASSFMIGRTEKETQYF.

In its sample, this clonotype was seen many times. This chain links TRBV5-1 with TRBJ1-3; tentatively, D is TRBD1 (5 bases). CDR3 length: 17 amino acids. Germline CDR1 SGHRS, CDR2 YFSETQ. Trimming removed 2 bases at V and 0 bases at J, with 15 bases between. The CDR3, as DNA: TGCGCCAGCAGCTTCGGAGAGGGGTCGAGCTCTGGAAACACCATATATTTT. It yields the protein CASSFGEGSSSGNTIYF. The full variable domain, rest sourced from reference TRBV5-1 and TRBJ1-3, is KAGVTQTPRYLIKTRGQQVTLSCSPISGHRSVSWYQQTPGQGLQFLFEYFSETQRNKGNFPGRFSGRQFSNSRSEMNVSTLELGDSALYLCASSFGEGSSSGNTIYFGEGSWLTVV.

This clonotype was detected a few times. The gene calls are TRBV29-1 and TRBJ2-1, with 12 bases aligning to TRBD2. CDR3 size: 19 residues. V was pared by 4 bases and J by 0 bases, with 13 bases of the junction left unmatched. CDR1 and CDR2 (germline): SQVTM, ANQGSEA. As DNA, the CDR3 is TGCAGCGTTGGAAATCAGGGGACTAGCGGGCGGAGCTCCTACAATGAGCAGTTCTTC. This codes for CSVGNQGTSGRSSYNEQFF.

The genes are TRBV6-1 and TRBJ2-3; no clear D gene. Germline values: CDR1 MNHNS, CDR2 SASEGT. This CDR3 has 13 amino acids. V was clipped by 2 bases and J by 6 bases, with 9 bases between them. The CDR3 DNA follows: TGTGCCAGCAGTGAATTGGTTACTGATACGCAGTATTTT. Translation gives CASSELVTDTQYF.

The chain joins TRBV29-1 to TRBJ1-5; 7 nucleotides line up with TRBD1. This CDR3 comprises 13 residues. Germline V lookup: CDR1 SQVTM, CDR2 ANQGSEA. After removal of 7 bases from V and 2 bases from J, the junction contained 5 bases not matched to a gene. DNA for the CDR3: TGCAGCGCACAGGGGATCGGCAATCAGCCCCAGCATTTT. It specifies CSAQGIGNQPQHF. The full variable domain, in which reference TRBV29-1 and TRBJ1-5 provide the parts outside the CDR3, is SAVISQKPSRDICQRGTSLTIQCQVDSQVTMMFWYRQQPGQSLTLIATANQGSEATYESGFVIDKFPISRPNLTFSTLTVSNMSPEDSSIYLCSAQGIGNQPQHFGDGTRLSIL.

The chain is built from TRBV27 and TRBJ2-3; 9 bases match TRBD2. V was clipped by 5 bases and J by 4 bases; unmatched bases: 19. This CDR3 comprises 19 residues. Germline V gene lookup returns CDR1 MNHEY and CDR2 SMNVEV (reference sequence). In DNA, the CDR3 is TGTGCCAGCAGTCCCGGGACAGCGGGGAGCGGGAGGAAGGCAGATACGCAGTATTTT. Translation: CASSPGTAGSGRKADTQYF.

There are a few counts of this clonotype. The chain carries TRBV5-1 and TRBJ2-7, with 7 bases identical to TRBD1. The J segment lost 0 bases and the V segment lost 4 bases, leaving 4 bases of the junction unmatched. The germline V gene encodes CDR1 SGHRS and CDR2 YFSETQ. The CDR3 is 14 residues long. As DNA, the CDR3 is TGCGCCAGCAGCCCAGACAGGGCCTCCTACGAGCAGTACGTC. This translates into CASSPDRASYEQYV.

Many counts were recorded for this clonotype. This sequence joins TRBV7-2 and TRBJ1-4, with D possibly TRBD1 on 5 matching bases. Trimming shortened V by 3 bases and J by 7 bases, and 9 bases separated the two germline ends. The CDR3 extends over 13 amino acids. In germline, CDR1 is SGHTA, CDR2 FQGNSA. In DNA form, the CDR3 reads TGTGCCAGCAGCTTTATGAGGGGTGAAAAACTGTTTTTT. It encodes CASSFMRGEKLFF.

A few counts support this clonotype. The rearrangement links TRBV9 to TRBJ2-1, with D unresolved. The V and J ends lost 0 bases and 4 bases respectively, with 11 bases between them. Germline lookup yields CDR1 SGDLS and CDR2 YYNGEE. CDR3 length: 15 residues. The CDR3 spells CASSVEGSFYNEQFF. The CDR3, as DNA: TGTGCCAGCAGCGTAGAAGGCAGCTTTTACAATGAGCAGTTCTTC.

This clonotype was seen many times. This rearrangement joins TRBV5-5 to TRBJ2-1; 13 bases are shared with TRBD2. J gave up 7 bases and V 3 bases, and 4 bases lay outside the gene matches. From germline, CDR1 is SGHKS and CDR2 YYEKEE (reference sequence). CDR3 length: 15 amino acids. CDR3 nucleotides: TGTGCCAGCAGCTCATGGACTAGCGGGAGAAATGAGCAGTTCTTC. Its protein product is CASSSWTSGRNEQFF.

V and J are TRBV19 and TRBJ1-3; no definite D call. The CDR3 spans 15 residues. With 8 bases removed from V and 4 bases from J, the gap between germline ends came to 18 bases. Germline V gene sequence: CDR1 LNHDA, CDR2 SQIVND (reference sequence). The chain's CDR3 is CASHTLANGGNTIYF. In DNA form, the CDR3 reads TGTGCCAGTCACACATTGGCCAACGGGGGAAACACCATATATTTT. Together with reference TRBV19 and TRBJ1-3, the CDR3 gives the full variable domain: DGGITQSPKYLFRKEGQNVTLSCEQNLNHDAMYWYRQDPGQGLRLIYYSQIVNDFQKGDIAEGYSVSREKKESFPLTVTSAQKNPTAFYLCASHTLANGGNTIYFGEGSWLTVV.

In its sample, this clonotype was seen many times. CDR3 bases: TGTGCCAGCCGGGCTAACACTGAAGCTTTCTTT. Its protein is CASRANTEAFF. The V call is TRBV7-9, the J call TRBJ1-1, with unresolved D. The length of the CDR3 is 11 residues. CDR1 SEHNR and CDR2 FQNEAQ come from the germline V gene (reference sequence). The V end lost 8 bases, the J end lost 2 bases, and 6 bases lay between the germline ends.